This T cell receptor beta chain is from a study of blood T cell repertoires in COVID-19. Only in-frame clones appear in the TCRdb table, and some are missing; sequencing was by immunoSEQ multiplex PCR. The sample holds approximately 230,000 clones, about 91% seen once. In germline, CDR1 is PRHDT, CDR2 FYEKMQ (reference sequence). Deletions cut 0 bases from V and 5 bases from J, with 7 bases between. This CDR3 comprises 14 residues. The sequence was collected from a woman aged 30 to 39 with COVID-19, enrolled during active disease. The sample comprised peripheral blood. The genes are TRBV13 and TRBJ2-2; a weak D match, TRBD2 (5 bases). This chain's CDR3 is CASSLGGATGELFF. CDR3 in DNA: TGTGCCAGCAGCTTAGGGGGAGCAACCGGGGAGCTGTTTTTT.